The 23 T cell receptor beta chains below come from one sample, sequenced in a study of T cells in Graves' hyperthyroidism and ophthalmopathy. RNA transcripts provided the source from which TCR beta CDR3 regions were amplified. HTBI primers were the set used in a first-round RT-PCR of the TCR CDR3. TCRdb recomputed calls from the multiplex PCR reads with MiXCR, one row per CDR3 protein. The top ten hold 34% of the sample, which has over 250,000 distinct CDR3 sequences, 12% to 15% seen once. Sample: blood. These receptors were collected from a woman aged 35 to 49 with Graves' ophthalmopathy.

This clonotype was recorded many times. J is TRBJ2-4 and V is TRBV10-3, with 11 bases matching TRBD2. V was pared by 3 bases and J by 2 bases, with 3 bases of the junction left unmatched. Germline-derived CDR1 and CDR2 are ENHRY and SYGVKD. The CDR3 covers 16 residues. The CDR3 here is CAISDSGGATKNIQYF. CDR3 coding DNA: TGTGCCATCAGTGATAGCGGGGGGGCCACCAAAAACATTCAGTACTTC.

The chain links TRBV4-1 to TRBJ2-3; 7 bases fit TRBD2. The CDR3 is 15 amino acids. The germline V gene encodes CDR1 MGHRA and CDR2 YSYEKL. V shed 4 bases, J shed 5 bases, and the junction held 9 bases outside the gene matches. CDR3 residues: CASSRGGIPVDTQYF. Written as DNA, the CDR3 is TGCGCCAGCAGCCGGGGGGGGATACCGGTAGATACGCAGTATTTT.

The DNA for the CDR3 is TGTGCCAGCAGCCCTGGCCTACGGCTAGCGGGAGAAACCGGGGAGCTGTTTTTT. Its protein is CASSPGLRLAGETGELFF. This chain connects TRBV2 to TRBJ2-2, with TRBD2 matching over 10 bases. The CDR3 consists of 18 residues. The germline gives CDR1 SNHLY, CDR2 FYNNEI. The J segment lost 5 bases and the V segment lost 6 bases, leaving 15 bases of the junction unmatched.

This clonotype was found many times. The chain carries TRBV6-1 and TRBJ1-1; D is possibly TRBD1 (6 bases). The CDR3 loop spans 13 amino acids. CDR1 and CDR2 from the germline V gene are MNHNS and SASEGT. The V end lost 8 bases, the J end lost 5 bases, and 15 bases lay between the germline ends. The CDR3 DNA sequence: TGTGCCAGCTGGGCGGGGGGCGGAACTGAAGCTTTCTTT. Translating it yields CASWAGGGTEAFF.

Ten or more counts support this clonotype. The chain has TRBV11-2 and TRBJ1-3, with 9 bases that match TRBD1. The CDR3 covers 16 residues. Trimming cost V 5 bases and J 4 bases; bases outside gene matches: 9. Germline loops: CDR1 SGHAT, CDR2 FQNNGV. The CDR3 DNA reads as TGTGCCAGCAGCCCTTTTTCCGGGACAGGGGGAAACACCATATATTTT. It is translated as CASSPFSGTGGNTIYF. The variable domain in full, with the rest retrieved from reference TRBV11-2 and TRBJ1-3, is EAGVAQSPRYKIIEKRQSVAFWCNPISGHATLYWYQQILGQGPKLLIQFQNNGVVDDSQLPKDRFSAERLKGVDSTLKIQPAKLEDSAVYLCASSPFSGTGGNTIYFGEGSWLTVV.

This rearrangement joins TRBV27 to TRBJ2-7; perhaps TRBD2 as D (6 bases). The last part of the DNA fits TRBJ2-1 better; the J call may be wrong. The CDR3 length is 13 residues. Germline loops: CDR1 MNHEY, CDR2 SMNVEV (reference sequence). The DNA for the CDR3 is TGTGCCATCAGCGGGTTCTCTCTCTACGAGCAGTTCTTC. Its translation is CAISGFSLYEQFF.

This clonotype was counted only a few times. The CDR3 DNA sequence: TGTGCCAGCAGCTTAACGAACAGGGTTTATAATTCACCCCTCCACTTT. Translated: CASSLTNRVYNSPLHF. This chain links TRBV7-3 with TRBJ1-6; D possibly corresponds to TRBD1 (6 bases). Germline V gene data show CDR1 as SGHTA and CDR2 as FQGTGA. V lost 0 bases and J lost 4, with 10 bases in between. CDR3 length equals 16 residues.

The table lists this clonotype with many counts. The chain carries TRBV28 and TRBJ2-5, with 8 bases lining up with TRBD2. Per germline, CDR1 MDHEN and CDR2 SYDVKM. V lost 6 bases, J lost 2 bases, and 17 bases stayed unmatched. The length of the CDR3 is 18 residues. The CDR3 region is CASSPTPVYGRGQETQYF. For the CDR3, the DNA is TGTGCCAGCAGCCCTACTCCAGTTTACGGGAGGGGTCAAGAGACCCAGTACTTC.

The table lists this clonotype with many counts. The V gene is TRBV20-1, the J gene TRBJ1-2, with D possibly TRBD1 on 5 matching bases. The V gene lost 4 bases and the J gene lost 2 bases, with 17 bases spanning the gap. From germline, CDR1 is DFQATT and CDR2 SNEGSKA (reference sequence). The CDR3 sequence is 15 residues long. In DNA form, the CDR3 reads TGCAGTGCTACCCACCAGGGAGTAGGGAACTATGGCTACACCTTC. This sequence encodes CSATHQGVGNYGYTF.

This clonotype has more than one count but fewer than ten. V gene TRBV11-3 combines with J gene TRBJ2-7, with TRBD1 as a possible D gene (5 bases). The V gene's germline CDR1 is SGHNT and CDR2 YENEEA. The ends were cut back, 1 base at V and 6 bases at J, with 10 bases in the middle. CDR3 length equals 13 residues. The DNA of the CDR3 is TGTGCCAGCAGCTTAGTCAGGGCCGTCGAGCAGTACTTC. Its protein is CASSLVRAVEQYF.

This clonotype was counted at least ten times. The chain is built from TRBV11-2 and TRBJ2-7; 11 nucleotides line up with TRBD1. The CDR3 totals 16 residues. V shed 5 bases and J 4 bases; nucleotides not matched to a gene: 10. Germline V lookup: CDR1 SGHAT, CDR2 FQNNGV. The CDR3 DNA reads TGTGCCAGCAGCATCGACTCCGGGACAGGGGGGTACGAGCAGTACTTC. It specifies CASSIDSGTGGYEQYF.

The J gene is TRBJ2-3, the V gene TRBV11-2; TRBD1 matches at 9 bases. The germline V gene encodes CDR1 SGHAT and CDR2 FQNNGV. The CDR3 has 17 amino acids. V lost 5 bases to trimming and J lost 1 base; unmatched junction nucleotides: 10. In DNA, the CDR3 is TGTGCCAGCAGCAGGTCGGGGGGACAGGGACGCACAGATACGCAGTATTTT. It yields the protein CASSRSGGQGRTDTQYF.

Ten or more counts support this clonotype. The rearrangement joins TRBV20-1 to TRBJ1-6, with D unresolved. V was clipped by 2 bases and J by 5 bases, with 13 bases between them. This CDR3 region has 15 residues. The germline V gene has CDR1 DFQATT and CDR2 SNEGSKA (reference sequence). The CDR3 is CSARPWDLDNSPLHF. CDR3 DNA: TGCAGTGCTAGACCTTGGGATCTGGATAATTCACCCCTCCACTTT.

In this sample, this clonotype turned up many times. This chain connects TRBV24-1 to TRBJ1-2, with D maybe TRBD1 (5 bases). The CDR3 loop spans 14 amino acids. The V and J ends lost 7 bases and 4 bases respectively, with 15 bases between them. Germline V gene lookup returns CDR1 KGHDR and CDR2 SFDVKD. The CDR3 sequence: CATSTRDPFYGYTF. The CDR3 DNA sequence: TGTGCCACCAGCACTCGGGACCCCTTCTATGGCTACACCTTC.

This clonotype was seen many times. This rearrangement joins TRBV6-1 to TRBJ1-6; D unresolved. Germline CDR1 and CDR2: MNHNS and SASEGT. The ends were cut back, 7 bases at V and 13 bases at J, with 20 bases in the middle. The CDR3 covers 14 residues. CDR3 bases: TGTGCCAGCATATCATCCCCGTGGTGGTCGCCCCTCCACTTT. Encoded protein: CASISSPWWSPLHF.

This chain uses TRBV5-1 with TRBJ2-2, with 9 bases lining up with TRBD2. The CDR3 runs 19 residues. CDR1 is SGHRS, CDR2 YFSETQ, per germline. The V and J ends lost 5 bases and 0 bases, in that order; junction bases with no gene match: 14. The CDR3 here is CASSLGHNLAGANTGELFF. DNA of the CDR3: TGCGCCAGCAGTCTCGGCCACAATTTAGCGGGGGCGAACACCGGGGAGCTGTTTTTT.

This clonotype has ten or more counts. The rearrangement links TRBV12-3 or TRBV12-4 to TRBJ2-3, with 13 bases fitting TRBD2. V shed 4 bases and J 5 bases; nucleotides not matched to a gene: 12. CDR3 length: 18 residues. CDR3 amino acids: CASSSTSGREVQIDTQYF. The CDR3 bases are TGTGCCAGCAGTTCTACTAGCGGGAGGGAAGTTCAGATAGATACGCAGTATTTT.

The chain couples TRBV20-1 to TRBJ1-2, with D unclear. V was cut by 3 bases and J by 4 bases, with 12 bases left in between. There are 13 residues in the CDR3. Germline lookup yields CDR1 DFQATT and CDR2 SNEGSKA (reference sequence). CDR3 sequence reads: CSASQIRVYGYTF. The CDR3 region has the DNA TGCAGTGCTAGCCAAATCCGGGTCTATGGCTACACCTTC.

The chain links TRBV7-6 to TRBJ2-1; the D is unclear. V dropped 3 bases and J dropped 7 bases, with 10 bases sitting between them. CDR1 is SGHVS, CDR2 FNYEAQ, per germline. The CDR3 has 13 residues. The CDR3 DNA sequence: TGTGCCAGCAGCTTGACCTCATGGAATGAGCAGTTCTTC. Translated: CASSLTSWNEQFF.

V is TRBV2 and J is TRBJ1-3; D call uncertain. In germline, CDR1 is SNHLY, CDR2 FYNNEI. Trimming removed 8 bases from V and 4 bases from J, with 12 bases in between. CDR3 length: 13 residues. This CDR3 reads CASAYGLGNTIYF. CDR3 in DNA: TGTGCCAGCGCCTACGGCCTGGGAAACACCATATATTTT. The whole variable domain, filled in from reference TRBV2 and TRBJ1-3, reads EPEVTQTPSHQVTQMGQEVILRCVPISNHLYFYWYRQILGQKVEFLVSFYNNEISEKSEIFDDQFSVERPDGSNFTLKIRSTKLEDSAMYFCASAYGLGNTIYFGEGSWLTVV.

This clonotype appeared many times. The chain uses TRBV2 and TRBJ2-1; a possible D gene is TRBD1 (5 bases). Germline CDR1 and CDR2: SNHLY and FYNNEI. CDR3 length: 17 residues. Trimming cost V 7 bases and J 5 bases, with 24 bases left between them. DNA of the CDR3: TGTGCCAGCATCAGTTACCAAGGGGCAGGTCTCCACAATGAGCAGTTCTTC. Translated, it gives CASISYQGAGLHNEQFF.

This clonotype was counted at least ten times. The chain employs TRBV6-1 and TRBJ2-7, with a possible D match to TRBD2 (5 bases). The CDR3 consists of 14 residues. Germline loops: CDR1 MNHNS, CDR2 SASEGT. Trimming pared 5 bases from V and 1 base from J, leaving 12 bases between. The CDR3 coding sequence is TGTGCCAGCAGTTACGGGGAAAAGTCCTACGAGCAGTACTTC. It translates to CASSYGEKSYEQYF.

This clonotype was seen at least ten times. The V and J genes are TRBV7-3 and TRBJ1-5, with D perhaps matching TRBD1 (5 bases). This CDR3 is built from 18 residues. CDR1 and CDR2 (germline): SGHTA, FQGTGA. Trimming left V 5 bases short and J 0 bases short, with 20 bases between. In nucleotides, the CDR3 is TGTGCCAGCAGCACGGGGGAAGGGGAACCCGTTAGCAATCAGCCCCAGCATTTT. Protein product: CASSTGEGEPVSNQPQHF. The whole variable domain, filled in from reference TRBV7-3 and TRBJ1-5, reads GAGVSQTPSNKVTEKGKYVELRCDPISGHTALYWYRQSLGQGPEFLIYFQGTGAADDSGLPNDRFFAVRPEGSVSTLKIQRTERGDSAVYLCASSTGEGEPVSNQPQHFGDGTRLSIL.